This T cell receptor beta chain originates from a study of beta chain features in type 1 diabetes. Overall study findings and caveats: High-TCR-expressing cells could be over-represented by cDNA sequencing. Across patients, naive, central memory and Treg TCRB repertoires exhibited apparently greater similarity than was observed across healthy donors. Whether TCRB rearrangement is influenced by HLA type was left unresolved in this analysis.

TCRB transcripts that were expressed got sequenced, as all of the isolated RNA had been reverse transcribed. Libraries were prepared by immunoSEQ multiplex PCR; TCRdb keeps only in-frame clonotypes and omits some of them. The sample has about 220,000 clones; 11% are singletons. Trimming took 3 bases from V and 4 from J, leaving 16 bases between them. CDR3 length: 16 residues. Germline CDR1 is LGHNA and CDR2 is YNFKEQ. Note on this clone: The antigen is undetermined. One base away lies a much larger clone, so this may be a sequencing read error.

The clonotype comes from a man younger than 30 in good health. The material sequenced was central memory CD4+ T cells from blood. The rearrangement links TRBV4-2 to TRBJ2-4; D assignment may be TRBD1 or TRBD2 (6 bases each). The CDR3 loop is CASSQGSGDTKNIQYF. CDR3 nucleotides: TGTGCCAGCAGCCAGGGCTCGGGGGACACTAAAAACATTCAGTACTTC.